The 24 T cell receptor beta chains reported below all come from one sample, sequenced in a study of cytomegalovirus exposure and HLA in healthy donors. With 60 Vbeta and 13 Jbeta primers, the PCR was carried out. Libraries were prepared by immunoSEQ multiplex PCR; TCRdb keeps only in-frame clonotypes and omits some of them. The profile shows some 170,000 clones, around 80% of them singletons. Specimen: PBMCs. Source of these receptors: a woman aged 60-75 years in good health and CMV-seropositive.

The chain employs TRBV5-1 and TRBJ1-4; D gene unclear. The CDR3 sequence is 15 residues long. Trimming removed 5 bases at V and 0 bases at J, with 11 bases between. Germline-derived CDR1 and CDR2 are SGHRS and YFSETQ. CDR3 in amino acids: CASSKLDSTNEKLFF. CDR3 bases: TGCGCCAGCAGTAAGTTAGATTCAACTAATGAAAAACTGTTTTTT.

This clone was seen just once. The gene calls are TRBV7-9 and TRBJ2-1; D is perhaps TRBD1 (6 bases). Germline V lookup: CDR1 SEHNR, CDR2 FQNEAQ (reference sequence). The CDR3 loop spans 13 amino acids. V lost 5 bases to trimming and J lost 5 bases, with 10 bases between them. The CDR3 reads CASSPDSHNEQFF. In DNA, the CDR3 is TGTGCCAGCAGCCCGGACAGTCACAATGAGCAGTTCTTC.

The CDR3 DNA sequence: TGTGCCAGCAGTTCCTTACAGGGTTGGAACTATGGCTACACCTTC. It is translated as CASSSLQGWNYGYTF. The V gene is TRBV28, the J gene TRBJ1-2; D might be TRBD1 (6 bases). The CDR3 covers 15 residues. Trimming took off 4 bases at V and 2 bases at J, with 14 bases between the two ends. The V gene's germline CDR1 is MDHEN and CDR2 SYDVKM.

The chain is built from TRBV11-3 and TRBJ2-7; unclear D gene. This CDR3 spans 14 amino acids. The germline V and J ends were trimmed by 5 bases and 3 bases, with 14 bases remaining between them. Per the germline V gene, CDR1 is SGHNT and CDR2 is YENEEA. The chain's CDR3 is CASSGLGSHYEQYF. The DNA for the CDR3 is TGTGCCAGCAGCGGGCTGGGCTCCCACTACGAGCAGTACTTC.

This clone turned up a few times. The chain is built from TRBV19 and TRBJ2-1; 10 bases match TRBD1. This CDR3 spans 16 amino acids. The J segment lost 7 bases and the V segment lost 5 bases, leaving 11 bases of the junction unmatched. Germline-derived CDR1 and CDR2 are LNHDA and SQIVND (reference sequence). This CDR3 is CASSPQDRGVRNEQFF. As DNA, the CDR3 is TGTGCCAGTAGTCCCCAGGACAGGGGGGTTCGGAATGAGCAGTTCTTC.

Remarks on this clone: At one end, the junction sequence differs from germline, possibly due to a read error. V is TRBV7-7 and J is TRBJ1-2; 9 bases fit TRBD1. CDR3 length equals 16 residues. Germline V lookup: CDR1 SSHAT, CDR2 FNYEAQ (reference sequence). The CDR3 bases are TGTGCTAGCAGCTTAGGGACAGGGAGCAAATACTATGGCTACACCTTC. Its translation: CASSLGTGSKYYGYTF.

The gene calls are TRBV10-3 and TRBJ2-1; possibly TRBD1 for D (5 bases). V dropped 6 bases and J dropped 4 bases, with 7 bases sitting between them. Germline V CDR1 and CDR2: ENHRY, SYGVKD. The CDR3 spans 12 residues. The CDR3 sequence is CAIRGDYNEQFF. The CDR3 DNA reads as TGTGCCATCAGAGGGGATTACAATGAGCAGTTCTTC.

This chain links TRBV5-1 with TRBJ2-7; D not certain. Trimming took off 0 bases at V and 6 bases at J, with 10 bases between the two ends. This CDR3 comprises 13 residues. Germline CDR1 is SGHRS and CDR2 is YFSETQ. CDR3 residues: CASSLVLGAEQYF. CDR3 DNA sequence: TGCGCCAGCAGCTTGGTACTCGGAGCCGAGCAGTACTTC.

V gene TRBV19 combines with J gene TRBJ1-2; D is undetermined. CDR1 and CDR2 (germline): LNHDA, SQIVND (reference sequence). The CDR3 totals 14 residues. Trimming removed 5 bases at V and 4 bases at J, with 14 bases between. Here the CDR3 DNA reads TGTGCCAGTAGTCCTGAGCAGGCCCTCTATGGCTACACCTTC. This codes for CASSPEQALYGYTF.

The chain carries TRBV2 and TRBJ2-7; possibly TRBD1 for D (6 bases). The V and J ends lost 3 bases and 2 bases respectively, with 11 bases between them. The CDR3 spans 14 residues. Germline-derived CDR1 and CDR2 are SNHLY and FYNNEI. In nucleotides, the CDR3 is TGTGCCAGCAGTGAGCCGGGGACAACCTACGAGCAGTACTTC. Residues: CASSEPGTTYEQYF.

This clone was seen more than once but under ten times. The chain links TRBV28 to TRBJ2-3; the match to TRBD2 covers 9 bases. Germline CDR1 MDHEN, CDR2 SYDVKM. CDR3 length: 17 amino acids. V shed 8 bases, J shed 4 bases, and the junction held 16 bases outside the gene matches. The chain's CDR3 is CASGIGTSIFRPDTQYF. CDR3 DNA sequence: TGTGCCAGCGGAATCGGGACTAGCATCTTTCGTCCAGATACGCAGTATTTT. The complete variable domain, with remaining parts taken from reference TRBV28 and TRBJ2-3, reads DVKVTQSSRYLVKRTGEKVFLECVQDMDHENMFWYRQDPGLGLRLIYFSYDVKMKEKGDIPEGYSVSREKKERFSLILESASTNQTSMYLCASGIGTSIFRPDTQYFGPGTRLTVL.

The rearrangement joins TRBV6-5 to TRBJ2-7; 9 bases map to TRBD1. J was trimmed by 3 bases and V by 4 bases; bases with no gene match: 10. CDR1 is MNHEY and CDR2 is SVGAGI in the germline V gene. This CDR3 is 16 amino acids long. The CDR3 region is CASSSRGQGSYYEQYF. CDR3 nucleotides: TGTGCCAGCAGTTCCAGGGGACAGGGAAGTTACTACGAGCAGTACTTC.

J is TRBJ2-6 and V is TRBV27; 14 bases are a match to TRBD2. The CDR3 is 18 residues long. Germline values: CDR1 MNHEY, CDR2 SMNVEV (reference sequence). V lost 5 bases to trimming and J lost 3 bases; unmatched junction nucleotides: 6. The CDR3 nucleotides read TGTGCCAGCAGTCTCGGGACTAGCGGGAGCTTTGGGGCCAACGTCCTGACTTTC. Translating gives CASSLGTSGSFGANVLTF.

In its sample, this clone was seen once. The rearrangement uses TRBV5-4 and TRBJ2-5; 8 bases agree with TRBD2. The CDR3 contains 16 residues. V lost 4 bases and J lost 7; bases outside the gene matches: 15. Germline values: CDR1 SGHNT, CDR2 YYREEE (reference sequence). The DNA for the CDR3 is TGTGCCAGCAGCCCAAGGACTAGCCCACGAGGTGGGACCCAGTACTTC. Translation: CASSPRTSPRGGTQYF.

This chain links TRBV2 with TRBJ2-5; TRBD1 matches 7 bases. The tail of the sequence fits TRBJ2-7 better, so the J call may be wrong. This CDR3 is built from 14 residues. Germline V gene lookup returns CDR1 SNHLY and CDR2 FYNNEI. Here the CDR3 reads CANLDREASYEQYF. Here the CDR3 DNA reads TGTGCCAACCTTGACAGGGAAGCTTCCTACGAGCAGTACTTC.

This clone was counted only a few times. V usage is TRBV4-3 and J usage is TRBJ2-1; 8 bases fit TRBD2. This CDR3 is built from 14 residues. Looked up from germline, CDR1 is LGHNA and CDR2 is YSLEER. V shed 0 bases and J 6 bases; nucleotides not matched to a gene: 1. Here the CDR3 DNA reads TGCGCCAGCAGCCAAGATCGGGGGGGCAATGAGCAGTTCTTC. Protein product: CASSQDRGGNEQFF.

The chain couples TRBV5-5 to TRBJ2-2; D is perhaps TRBD1 (6 bases). V gave up 2 bases and J gave up 4 bases, with 9 bases separating them. CDR1 and CDR2 from the germline V gene are SGHKS and YYEKEE (reference sequence). The CDR3 runs 14 residues. The CDR3 region is CASSFPRGTGELFF. The DNA of the CDR3 is TGTGCCAGCAGCTTCCCCAGGGGCACCGGGGAGCTGTTTTTT. Variable domain in full (rest from reference TRBV5-5 and TRBJ2-2): DAGVTQSPTHLIKTRGQQVTLRCSPISGHKSVSWYQQVLGQGPQFIFQYYEKEERGRGNFPDRFSARQFPNYSSELNVNALLLGDSALYLCASSFPRGTGELFFGEGSRLTVL.

V is TRBV6-5 and J is TRBJ2-7; TRBD1 matches 7 bases. The V segment lost 5 bases and the J segment 4 bases; nucleotides outside the gene matches: 5. This CDR3 has 13 amino acids. Germline CDR1 reads MNHEY; CDR2 reads SVGAGI. The CDR3: CASSARQGYEQYF. DNA for the CDR3: TGTGCCAGCAGTGCTAGACAGGGATACGAGCAGTACTTC.

This chain joins TRBV6-1 and TRBJ1-1; D is unclear. V lost 2 bases to trimming and J lost 7 bases, with 11 bases between them. The CDR3 runs to 13 residues. Germline V gives CDR1 MNHNS, CDR2 SASEGT. CDR3 residues: CASSELARVEAFF. CDR3 in DNA: TGTGCCAGCAGTGAACTCGCCCGGGTTGAAGCTTTCTTT.

The chain is built from TRBV9 and TRBJ2-7, with 11 bases identical to TRBD2. V trimming: 0 bases; J trimming: 3 bases; junction bases outside the gene matches: 2. The CDR3 covers 15 residues. Germline loops: CDR1 SGDLS, CDR2 YYNGEE. As DNA, the CDR3 is TGTGCCAGCAGCGTAGGACTAGCGGGAAACTACGAGCAGTACTTC. The encoded protein is CASSVGLAGNYEQYF.

The V and J genes are TRBV9 and TRBJ2-3; possible D gene TRBD2, 5 bases. Trimming left V 6 bases short and J 3 bases short, with 14 bases between. CDR1 and CDR2 (germline): SGDLS, YYNGEE. The CDR3 has 14 amino acids. CDR3: CASNLAPNTDTQYF. CDR3 in DNA: TGTGCCAGCAATCTAGCACCCAATACAGATACGCAGTATTTT.

The chain joins TRBV28 to TRBJ1-5; the D gene is possibly TRBD1 (6 bases). Looked up from germline, CDR1 is MDHEN and CDR2 is SYDVKM. The CDR3 has 14 amino acids. The V end lost 6 bases, the J end lost 7 bases, and 16 bases lay between the germline ends. CDR3 region: CASSPRNREQPQHF. CDR3 sequence (DNA): TGTGCCAGCAGCCCCCGGAACAGGGAACAGCCCCAGCATTTT.

This rearrangement joins TRBV19 to TRBJ1-2, with TRBD1 identical over 11 bases. This CDR3 is 14 amino acids long. After removal of 4 bases from V and 7 bases from J, the junction contained 5 bases not matched to a gene. From germline, CDR1 is LNHDA and CDR2 SQIVND (reference sequence). CDR3 loop: CASSTQDRGPGYTF. For the CDR3, the DNA is TGTGCCAGTAGTACCCAGGACAGGGGGCCTGGCTACACCTTC. Based on the CDR3 plus reference TRBV19 and TRBJ1-2, the full variable domain is DGGITQSPKYLFRKEGQNVTLSCEQNLNHDAMYWYRQDPGQGLRLIYYSQIVNDFQKGDIAEGYSVSREKKESFPLTVTSAQKNPTAFYLCASSTQDRGPGYTFGSGTRLTVV.

The chain has TRBV7-8 and TRBJ1-2; no clear D. With 2 bases removed from V and 2 bases from J, the gap between germline ends came to 9 bases. Germline V CDR1 and CDR2: SGHVS, FQNEAQ. CDR3 length: 14 residues. DNA of the CDR3: TGTGCCAGCAGCTTACGGACTTTCAACTATGGCTACACCTTC. It translates to CASSLRTFNYGYTF. Variable domain in full (rest from reference TRBV7-8 and TRBJ1-2): GAGVSQSPRYKVAKRGQDVALRCDPISGHVSLFWYQQALGQGPEFLTYFQNEAQLDKSGLPSDRFFAERPEGSVSTLKIQRTQQEDSAVYLCASSLRTFNYGYTFGSGTRLTVV.